A single sample is the source of the 24 T cell receptor beta chains below, sequenced in a study of T-cell reconstitution after alpha-beta-depleted transplantation in children (dated by TCRdb to 2016 to 2018). Library generation was performed with PCR. Sequencing used an Illumina HiSeq 2500. TCR library preparation used molecular barcoding, with unique molecular identifiers applied to normalize quantification of the TCRbeta repertoire. TCRdb handled the public reads itself, with Q25 trimming in fastp and clone calling in MiXCR, and kept productive beta chains. CDR3 protein sequences are deduplicated, and each keeps its most common genes and DNA. Present in this sample are about 980,000 distinct CDR3 sequences, roughly 29% of which were seen just once. Of the sample, about 28% falls within the top ten clones. Reading the label with the study, this specimen's treatment or condition is: allogeneic hematopoietic cell transplantation with graft depleted of TCRalphabeta T cells and CD19 B cells.

Sequencing was performed on PBMCs, mostly from graft donor cells, taken 360 days after TCRalphabeta/CD19-depleted stem cell transplant. Source of these receptors: a boy under two years old who had a stem cell transplant for SCID, so the T cells may come from the graft donor.

This clonotype was counted a few times. The V gene is TRBV11-2, the J gene TRBJ2-6, with 8 nucleotides matching TRBD2. This CDR3 has 16 residues. Trimming at V came to 8 bases and at J to 0 bases, leaving 6 bases not matched to a gene. Germline V lookup: CDR1 SGHAT, CDR2 FQNNGV. Here the CDR3 reads CASAGGPLSGANVLTF. CDR3 sequence (DNA): TGTGCCAGCGCGGGGGGTCCCCTCTCTGGGGCCAACGTCCTGACTTTC.

This clonotype was seen more than once but under ten times. This chain joins TRBV12-3 or TRBV12-4 and TRBJ2-3; D is uncertain. V lost 3 bases, J lost 4 bases, and 8 bases lay in between. CDR3 length: 13 amino acids. The CDR3 loop is CASSFRAPDTQYF. CDR3 coding DNA: TGTGCCAGCAGTTTTCGAGCGCCAGATACGCAGTATTTT.

J is TRBJ2-5 and V is TRBV6-1, with D possibly matching TRBD1 (8 bases). The germline gives CDR1 MNHNS, CDR2 SASEGT. V lost 6 bases to trimming and J lost 5 bases, with 19 bases between them. The length of the CDR3 is 15 residues. The CDR3 here is CASRPTGGVIETQYF. The CDR3 DNA follows: TGTGCCAGCAGACCCACAGGGGGGGTAATCGAGACCCAGTACTTC.

J is TRBJ2-7 and V is TRBV6-5; 7 bases agree with TRBD1. CDR3 length: 16 amino acids. CDR1 and CDR2 (germline): MNHEY, SVGAGI. V dropped 0 bases and J dropped 6; count of bases not matched to a gene: 11. DNA of the CDR3: TGTGCCAGCAGTTACTCACCACAGGGGATTGGGCTCGAGCAGTACTTC. Its translation is CASSYSPQGIGLEQYF.

V usage is TRBV15 and J usage is TRBJ2-5; maybe TRBD2 (6 bases). Trimming took 2 bases from V and 5 from J, leaving 15 bases between them. CDR3 length: 15 residues. CDR1 and CDR2 from the germline V gene are LNHNV and YYDKDF (reference sequence). CDR3 bases: TGTGCCACCAGCAGACCGGGACTCGGAAGGGAGACCCAGTACTTC. Its protein product is CATSRPGLGRETQYF.

The chain uses TRBV7-6 and TRBJ2-3; 10 bases line up with TRBD2. The length of the CDR3 is 17 residues. V lost 1 base to trimming and J lost 6 bases; unmatched junction nucleotides: 10. CDR1 SGHVS and CDR2 FNYEAQ come from the germline V gene. In DNA, the CDR3 is TGTGCCAGCAGCTTAGTCCCAGCGGGGGGGCGTCGGGATACGCAGTATTTT. Encoded protein: CASSLVPAGGRRDTQYF.

This chain's CDR3 is CSAWTARGTDTQYF. The CDR3 nucleotides read TGCAGCGCTTGGACCGCTCGTGGCACAGATACGCAGTATTTT. The chain joins TRBV29-1 to TRBJ2-3; no clear D gene. The CDR3 loop spans 14 amino acids. The V gene lost 7 bases and the J gene lost 1 base, with 15 bases spanning the gap. Germline-derived CDR1 and CDR2 are SQVTM and ANQGSEA.

For the CDR3, the DNA is TGTGCCAGCAGCGTTCGGCTAGCGGGGGCCCCAATAAACACCGGGGAGCTGTTTTTT. Its protein product is CASSVRLAGAPINTGELFF. The V call is TRBV9, the J call TRBJ2-2; 10 bases line up with TRBD2. The germline V gene has CDR1 SGDLS and CDR2 YYNGEE. The CDR3 length is 19 residues. The V gene end was trimmed by 2 bases and the J gene end by 2 bases; junction bases not matched to a gene: 12. Variable domain in full (rest from reference TRBV9 and TRBJ2-2): DSGVTQTPKHLITATGQRVTLRCSPRSGDLSVYWYQQSLDQGLQFLIQYYNGEERAKGNILERFSAQQFPDLHSELNLSSLELGDSALYFCASSVRLAGAPINTGELFFGEGSRLTVL.

This clonotype appeared a few times. The chain joins TRBV12-3 or TRBV12-4 to TRBJ2-7; no reliable D call. This CDR3 region has 15 residues. V gave up 2 bases and J gave up 0 bases, with 11 bases separating them. The DNA of the CDR3 is TGTGCCAGCAGTTTAAGTGGGTCGAGCTCCTACGAGCAGTACTTC. Amino acid sequence: CASSLSGSSSYEQYF.

In this sample, this clonotype turned up a few times. The J gene is TRBJ1-5, the V gene TRBV10-3; no reliable D call. V was clipped by 10 bases and J by 0 bases, with 16 bases between them. The CDR3 runs to 15 residues. Germline lookup yields CDR1 ENHRY and CDR2 SYGVKD. In nucleotides, the CDR3 is TGTGCCAGCGGACTGAGTGGGTCTAGCAATCAGCCCCAGCATTTT. As protein: CASGLSGSSNQPQHF.

This clonotype has just a few counts. The J gene is TRBJ2-1, the V gene TRBV5-4; TRBD2 is a possible D gene (7 bases). V was pared by 1 base and J by 5 bases, with 13 bases between. This CDR3 contains 15 residues. Germline V CDR1 and CDR2: SGHNT, YYREEE (reference sequence). In DNA, the CDR3 is TGTGCCAGCAGCTTGCTTGCGGGGGCCCACAATGAGCAGTTCTTC. This gives the protein CASSLLAGAHNEQFF.

The CDR3 DNA is TGTGCCAGCAGCTCGGGGCGACATCCAGGGGACGAGCAGTACTTC. This gives the protein CASSSGRHPGDEQYF. This sequence joins TRBV7-2 and TRBJ2-7; the D gene is possibly TRBD1 (6 bases). The CDR3 has 15 residues. CDR1 SGHTA and CDR2 FQGNSA come from the germline V gene. V gave up 4 bases and J gave up 5 bases, with 18 bases separating them.

The V call is TRBV4-3, the J call TRBJ1-3; no firm D call. Germline lookup yields CDR1 LGHNA and CDR2 YSLEER. Between the trimmed V and J ends, which lost 1 base and 0 bases, there was a span of 10 bases. CDR3 length: 16 residues. In nucleotides, the CDR3 is TGCGCCAGCAGCCAAGCTCCGGTCACCTCTGGAAACACCATATATTTT. It yields the protein CASSQAPVTSGNTIYF.

The V and J genes are TRBV20-1 and TRBJ2-3, with 12 bases fitting TRBD2. CDR3 length: 14 residues. CDR1 is DFQATT and CDR2 is SNEGSKA in the germline V gene (reference sequence). V lost 5 bases and J lost 6; bases outside the gene matches: 6. The CDR3: CSAWTSGDPDTQYF. CDR3 in DNA: TGCAGTGCTTGGACTAGCGGGGACCCCGATACGCAGTATTTT.

This clonotype occurred a few times. The chain combines TRBV20-1 with TRBJ2-2; 7 bases are a match to TRBD1. Unmatched junction bases numbered 4, after V lost 0 bases and J lost 0 bases. Germline CDR1 and CDR2: DFQATT and SNEGSKA (reference sequence). The CDR3 loop spans 16 amino acids. In DNA, the CDR3 is TGCAGTGCTAGAGAAGGGACAGCCACGAACACCGGGGAGCTGTTTTTT. Its translation is CSAREGTATNTGELFF.

This chain connects TRBV4-1 to TRBJ1-1; no clear D. Germline V gene data show CDR1 as MGHRA and CDR2 as YSYEKL. V was shortened by 1 base and J by 11 bases, with 26 bases between the two germline ends. The CDR3 is 17 amino acids. CDR3 sequence: CASSQVAQGLPITGAFF. CDR3 DNA: TGCGCCAGCAGCCAAGTCGCCCAAGGACTGCCGATCACTGGGGCTTTCTTT.

The chain carries TRBV27 and TRBJ1-5; D is perhaps TRBD1 (5 bases). Trimming took off 2 bases at V and 7 bases at J, with 9 bases between the two ends. There are 13 residues in the CDR3. From germline, CDR1 is MNHEY and CDR2 SMNVEV (reference sequence). CDR3 residues: CASSLRDGQPQHF. The CDR3 DNA is TGTGCCAGCAGTTTACGGGACGGACAGCCCCAGCATTTT.

The table lists this clonotype with a few counts. The CDR3 sequence is CASSNRGGHQETQYF. The DNA of the CDR3 is TGTGCCAGCAGCAATCGCGGGGGGCACCAAGAGACCCAGTACTTC. This chain connects TRBV6-2 or TRBV6-3 to TRBJ2-5; TRBD2 matches 8 bases. The ends lost 6 bases at V and 0 bases at J; junction bases unmatched: 6. The V gene's germline CDR1 is MNHEY and CDR2 SVGEGT. This CDR3 comprises 15 residues.

The chain has TRBV11-2 and TRBJ2-2; 10 bases are shared with TRBD2. V lost 4 bases, J lost 3 bases, and 14 bases stayed unmatched. Looked up from germline, CDR1 is SGHAT and CDR2 is FQNNGV. The CDR3 covers 19 residues. The CDR3 reads CASSSKRTLAGDHTGELFF. CDR3 coding DNA: TGTGCCAGCAGCTCTAAACGAACCCTAGCGGGGGACCACACCGGGGAGCTGTTTTTT.

The chain links TRBV5-6 to TRBJ2-7, with 8 bases matching TRBD1. Germline V gene sequence: CDR1 SGHDT, CDR2 YYEEEE. The V and J ends lost 0 bases and 4 bases, in that order; junction bases with no gene match: 9. The CDR3 has 16 amino acids. The CDR3 reads CASSLVDRDGEYEQYF. The DNA of the CDR3 is TGTGCCAGCAGCTTGGTGGACAGGGACGGAGAATACGAGCAGTACTTC.

This clonotype was recorded a few times. This sequence joins TRBV12-3 or TRBV12-4 and TRBJ2-3; TRBD2 agrees at 10 bases. This CDR3 contains 16 residues. Trimming removed 6 bases from V and 1 base from J; junction bases left unmatched: 7. The CDR3 sequence: CASSIFSGGRTDTQYF. CDR3 nucleotide sequence: TGTGCCAGCAGCATTTTTAGCGGGGGGCGCACAGATACGCAGTATTTT.

The V gene is TRBV27, the J gene TRBJ1-1; TRBD1 might be the D (6 bases). CDR1 MNHEY and CDR2 SMNVEV come from the germline V gene (reference sequence). V was clipped by 1 base and J by 1 base, with 16 bases between them. This CDR3 has 17 residues. The CDR3 spells CASSLLSGGQRNTEAFF. The CDR3 DNA reads TGTGCCAGCAGTTTATTATCCGGGGGGCAGAGGAACACTGAAGCTTTCTTT.

The chain is built from TRBV6-1 and TRBJ2-5; 7 nucleotides align to TRBD2. This CDR3 is built from 16 residues. V lost 7 bases to trimming and J lost 5 bases; unmatched junction nucleotides: 16. Germline assignment: CDR1 MNHNS and CDR2 SASEGT. CDR3 coding DNA: TGTGCCAGCAACCCCGGGAGGCAGGGAGGGGTGGAGACCCAGTACTTC. Translation gives CASNPGRQGGVETQYF.

Ten or more counts support this clonotype. V usage is TRBV15 and J usage is TRBJ2-7; D not certain. CDR1 is LNHNV, CDR2 YYDKDF, per germline (reference sequence). V was trimmed by 3 bases and J by 7 bases, leaving 13 bases between them. The CDR3 loop spans 13 amino acids. In DNA form, the CDR3 reads TGTGCCACCAGCAGCCACCCGGGTGGAGAGCAGTACTTC. As protein: CATSSHPGGEQYF.